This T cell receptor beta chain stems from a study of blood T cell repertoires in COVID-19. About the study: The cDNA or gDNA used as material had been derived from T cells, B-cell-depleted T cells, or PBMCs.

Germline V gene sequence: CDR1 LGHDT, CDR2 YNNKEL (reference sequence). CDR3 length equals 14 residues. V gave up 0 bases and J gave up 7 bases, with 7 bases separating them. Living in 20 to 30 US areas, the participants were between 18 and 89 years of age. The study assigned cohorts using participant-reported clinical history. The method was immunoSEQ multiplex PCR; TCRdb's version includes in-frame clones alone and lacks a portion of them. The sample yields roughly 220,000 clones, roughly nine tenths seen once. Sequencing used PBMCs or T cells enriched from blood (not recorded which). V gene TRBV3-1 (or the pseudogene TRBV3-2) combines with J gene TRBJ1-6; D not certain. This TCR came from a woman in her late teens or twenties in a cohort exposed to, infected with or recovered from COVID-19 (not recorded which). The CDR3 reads CASSQDIGNSPLHF. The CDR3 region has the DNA TGTGCCAGCAGCCAAGATATCGGGAATTCACCCCTCCACTTT.